This note documents a single TCR beta chain sequence. Antigen specificity is unknown. Here immunoSEQ multiplex PCR was the method, and the copy in TCRdb shows in-frame clones only, minus some. The sample shows about 89,000 clones, more than 85% of them seen only once. Germline values: CDR1 SQVTM, CDR2 ANQGSEA. V was trimmed by 7 bases and J by 0 bases, leaving 13 bases between them. The CDR3 covers 14 residues. The sample belongs to a study of OX40 agonist ivuxolimab in advanced cancers. Looking at the study overall: Patients were treated with ivuxolimab, an agonistic anti-OX40 (CD134) antibody. Patients enrolled in dose escalation were diagnosed with hepatocellular carcinoma, melanoma, renal cell or head and neck cancer. Of mixed ages from about 20 to 90 and averaging roughly 66 years, the group was approximately 80% male.

The study's findings and limits: Expanded clones tended on average to be more numerous among CD8+ T cells than CD4+.

The TCR comes from an adult with an advanced solid tumor such as melanoma, head and neck, liver or kidney cancer. The sequencing used CD4+ or CD8+ T cells sorted from blood, collected in a trial of the OX40 agonist ivuxolimab. This chain links TRBV29-1 with TRBJ1-5; D gene ambiguous. The CDR3 nucleotides are TGCAGCGCAACGACTGAACTTAGCAATCAGCCCCAGCATTTT. Its translation: CSATTELSNQPQHF. Based on the CDR3 plus reference TRBV29-1 and TRBJ1-5, the full variable domain is SAVISQKPSRDICQRGTSLTIQCQVDSQVTMMFWYRQQPGQSLTLIATANQGSEATYESGFVIDKFPISRPNLTFSTLTVSNMSPEDSSIYLCSATTELSNQPQHFGDGTRLSIL.